This TCR beta chain is drawn from a study of blood T cell repertoires in COVID-19. The data were produced by immunoSEQ multiplex PCR, yet TCRdb's version contains in-frame clones alone and is incomplete. The sample records more than 150,000 clones, approximately 91% being singletons. Germline CDR1 is SNHLY and CDR2 is FYNNEI. The CDR3 is 14 residues long. The V segment lost 8 bases and the J segment 3 bases; nucleotides outside the gene matches: 8. The chain has TRBV2 and TRBJ2-5; TRBD1 agrees at 8 bases. The clonotype originates from a man aged 40-50 years with acute or convalescent COVID-19. The sample consisted of peripheral blood. The CDR3, as DNA: TGTGCCAGCGGTGGACAGGGCGGTGAAGAGACCCAGTACTTC. It specifies CASGGQGGEETQYF.